These 4 T cell receptor beta chains originate from one sample sequenced in a study of blood T cell repertoires in COVID-19. Only in-frame clones appear in the TCRdb table, and some are missing; sequencing was by immunoSEQ multiplex PCR. The sample lists 350,000 to 500,000 clones, around 90% occurring once. Sequencing was carried out using peripheral blood. The source of these receptors is a man in his late teens or twenties with COVID-19, enrolled during active disease.

In DNA, the CDR3 is TGCGCCAGCAGCTTACTAGCGGGCGGTGCGAAGGATGAGCAGTTCTTC. Its translation is CASSLLAGGAKDEQFF. The V and J genes are TRBV5-1 and TRBJ2-1; 9 bases are a match to TRBD2. The CDR3 covers 16 residues. V was clipped by 2 bases and J by 8 bases; unmatched bases: 11. Germline CDR1 and CDR2: SGHRS and YFSETQ.

This clone was seen a single time. V and J are TRBV30 and TRBJ1-4; possible D gene TRBD1, 5 bases. Germline V CDR1 and CDR2: GTSNPN, SVGIG (reference sequence). This CDR3 is 13 amino acids long. Between the trimmed V and J ends, which lost 3 bases and 7 bases, there was a span of 12 bases. CDR3: CAWRRDVSEKLFF. CDR3 coding DNA: TGTGCCTGGAGGCGGGACGTCAGTGAAAAACTGTTTTTT.

V and J are TRBV19 and TRBJ1-2, with TRBD1 matching over 9 bases. The V gene end was trimmed by 4 bases and the J gene end by 4 bases; junction bases not matched to a gene: 7. The CDR3 covers 15 residues. The germline gives CDR1 LNHDA, CDR2 SQIVND (reference sequence). CDR3 in amino acids: CASSSSTGGIYGYTF. The CDR3 DNA reads TGTGCCAGTAGTAGCTCGACAGGGGGAATCTATGGCTACACCTTC.

The chain uses TRBV19 and TRBJ2-4; D perhaps matches TRBD2 (6 bases). Trimming cost V 3 bases and J 0 bases, with 12 bases left between them. The length of the CDR3 is 16 residues. Germline assignment: CDR1 LNHDA and CDR2 SQIVND (reference sequence). The DNA for the CDR3 is TGTGCCAGTAGTATTTCCGGGAGACTAGCCAAAAACATTCAGTACTTC. Translated, it gives CASSISGRLAKNIQYF.